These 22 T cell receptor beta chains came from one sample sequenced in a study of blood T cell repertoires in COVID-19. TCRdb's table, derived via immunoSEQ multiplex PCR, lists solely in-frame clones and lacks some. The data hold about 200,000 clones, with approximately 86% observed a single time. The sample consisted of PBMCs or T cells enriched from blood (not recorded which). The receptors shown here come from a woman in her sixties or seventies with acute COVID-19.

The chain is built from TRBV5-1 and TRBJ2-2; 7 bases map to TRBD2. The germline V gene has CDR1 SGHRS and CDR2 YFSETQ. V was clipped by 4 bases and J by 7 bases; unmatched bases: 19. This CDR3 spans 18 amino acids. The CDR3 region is CASSAGGGKYYRLGELFF. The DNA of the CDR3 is TGCGCCAGCAGCGCCGGGGGAGGGAAATACTACCGGCTCGGGGAGCTGTTTTTT.

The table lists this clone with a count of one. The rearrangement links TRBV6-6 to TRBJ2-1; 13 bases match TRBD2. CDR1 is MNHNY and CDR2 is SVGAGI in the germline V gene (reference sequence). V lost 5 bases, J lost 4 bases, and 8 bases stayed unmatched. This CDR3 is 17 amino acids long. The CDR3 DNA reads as TGTGCCAGCAGTCGACTAGCGGGGGGCAGCTCTTACAATGAGCAGTTCTTC. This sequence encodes CASSRLAGGSSYNEQFF.

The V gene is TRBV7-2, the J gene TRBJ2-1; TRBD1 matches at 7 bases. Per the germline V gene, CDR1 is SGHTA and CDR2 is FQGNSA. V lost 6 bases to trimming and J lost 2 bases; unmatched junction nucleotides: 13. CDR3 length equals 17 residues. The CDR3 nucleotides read TGTGCCAGCAGGAGACTCCCCGGGACAGATGCCTACAATGAGCAGTTCTTC. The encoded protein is CASRRLPGTDAYNEQFF.

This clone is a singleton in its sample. In DNA, the CDR3 is TGTGCCAGCAGTTCCGGTCCTATACCTGAAGCTTTCTTT. Protein product: CASSSGPIPEAFF. The chain couples TRBV12-3 or TRBV12-4 to TRBJ1-1; D ambiguous. With 4 bases removed from V and 6 bases from J, the gap between germline ends came to 12 bases. The CDR3 has 13 residues.

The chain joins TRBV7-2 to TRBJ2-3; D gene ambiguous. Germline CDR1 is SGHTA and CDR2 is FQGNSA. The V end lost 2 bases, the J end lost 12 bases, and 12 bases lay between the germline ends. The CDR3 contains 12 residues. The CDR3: CASSLYGGPQYF. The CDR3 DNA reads TGTGCCAGCAGCTTATATGGTGGCCCACAGTATTTT.

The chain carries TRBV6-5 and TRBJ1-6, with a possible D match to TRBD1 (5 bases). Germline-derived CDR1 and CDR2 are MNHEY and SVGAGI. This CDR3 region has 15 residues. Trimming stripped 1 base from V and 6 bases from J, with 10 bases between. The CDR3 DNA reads TGTGCCAGCAGTTACTTCCAGGGTCTTAATTCACCCCTCCACTTT. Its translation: CASSYFQGLNSPLHF.

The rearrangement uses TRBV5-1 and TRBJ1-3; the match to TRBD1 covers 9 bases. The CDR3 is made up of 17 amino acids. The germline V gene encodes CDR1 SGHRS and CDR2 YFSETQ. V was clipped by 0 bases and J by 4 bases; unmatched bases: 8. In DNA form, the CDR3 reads TGCGCCAGCAGCTTGGAACCCGAGGGACAGGGAGGAAACACCATATATTTT. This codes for CASSLEPEGQGGNTIYF.

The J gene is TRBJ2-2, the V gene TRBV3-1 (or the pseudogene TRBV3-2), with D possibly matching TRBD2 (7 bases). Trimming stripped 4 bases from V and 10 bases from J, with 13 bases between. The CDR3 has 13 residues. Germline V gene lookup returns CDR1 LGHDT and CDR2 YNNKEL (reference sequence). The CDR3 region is CASSLVGGQELFF. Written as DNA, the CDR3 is TGTGCCAGCAGCCTTGTCGGGGGGCAGGAGCTGTTTTTT.

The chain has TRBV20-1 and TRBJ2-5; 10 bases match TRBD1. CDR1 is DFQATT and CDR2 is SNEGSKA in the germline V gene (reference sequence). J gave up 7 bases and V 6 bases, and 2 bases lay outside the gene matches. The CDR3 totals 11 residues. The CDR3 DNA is TGCAGTGCGTGGGACAGGGGGACCCAGTACTTC. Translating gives CSAWDRGTQYF.

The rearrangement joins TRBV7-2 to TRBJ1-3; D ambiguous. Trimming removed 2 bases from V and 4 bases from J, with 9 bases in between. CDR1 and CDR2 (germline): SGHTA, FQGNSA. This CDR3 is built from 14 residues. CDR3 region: CASSLMVRGNTIYF. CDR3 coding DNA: TGTGCCAGCAGCTTAATGGTCCGGGGAAACACCATATATTTT. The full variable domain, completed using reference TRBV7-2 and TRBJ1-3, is GAGVSQSPSNKVTEKGKDVELRCDPISGHTALYWYRQSLGQGLEFLIYFQGNSAPDKSGLPSDRFSAERTGGSVSTLTIQRTQQEDSAVYLCASSLMVRGNTIYFGEGSWLTVV.

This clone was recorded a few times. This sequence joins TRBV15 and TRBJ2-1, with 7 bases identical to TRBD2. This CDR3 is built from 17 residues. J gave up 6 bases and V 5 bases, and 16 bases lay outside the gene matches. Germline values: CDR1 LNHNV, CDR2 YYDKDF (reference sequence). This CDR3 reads CATSAKLTSDSFNEQFF. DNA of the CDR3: TGTGCCACCAGCGCGAAGCTTACTAGCGATTCTTTCAATGAGCAGTTCTTC.

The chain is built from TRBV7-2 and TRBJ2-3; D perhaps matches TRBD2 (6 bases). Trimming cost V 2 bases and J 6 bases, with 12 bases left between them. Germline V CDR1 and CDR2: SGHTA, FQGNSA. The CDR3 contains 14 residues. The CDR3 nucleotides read TGTGCCAGCAGCTTAAAGGAGGGATCGGATACGCAGTATTTT. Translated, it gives CASSLKEGSDTQYF.

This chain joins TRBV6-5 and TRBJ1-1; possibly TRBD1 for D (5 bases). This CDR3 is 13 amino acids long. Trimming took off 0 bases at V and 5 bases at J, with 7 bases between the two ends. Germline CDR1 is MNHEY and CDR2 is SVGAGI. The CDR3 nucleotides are TGTGCCAGCAGTTACTCCCGGACAACTGAAGCTTTCTTT. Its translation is CASSYSRTTEAFF.

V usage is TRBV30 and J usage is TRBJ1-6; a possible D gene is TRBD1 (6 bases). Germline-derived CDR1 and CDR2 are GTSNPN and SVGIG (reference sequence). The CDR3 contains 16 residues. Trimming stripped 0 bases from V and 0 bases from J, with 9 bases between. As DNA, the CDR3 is TGTGCCTGGAGTGTAAGGGGGAGCTCCTATAATTCACCCCTCCACTTT. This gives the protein CAWSVRGSSYNSPLHF.

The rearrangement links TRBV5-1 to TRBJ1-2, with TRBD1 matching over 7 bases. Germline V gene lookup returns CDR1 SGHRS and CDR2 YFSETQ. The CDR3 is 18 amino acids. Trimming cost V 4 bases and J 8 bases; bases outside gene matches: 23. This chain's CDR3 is CASSATDREIWYSKGYTF. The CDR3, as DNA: TGCGCCAGCAGCGCTACTGACAGGGAGATATGGTATTCGAAAGGCTACACCTTC. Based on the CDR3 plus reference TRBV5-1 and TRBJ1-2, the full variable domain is KAGVTQTPRYLIKTRGQQVTLSCSPISGHRSVSWYQQTPGQGLQFLFEYFSETQRNKGNFPGRFSGRQFSNSRSEMNVSTLELGDSALYLCASSATDREIWYSKGYTFGSGTRLTVV.

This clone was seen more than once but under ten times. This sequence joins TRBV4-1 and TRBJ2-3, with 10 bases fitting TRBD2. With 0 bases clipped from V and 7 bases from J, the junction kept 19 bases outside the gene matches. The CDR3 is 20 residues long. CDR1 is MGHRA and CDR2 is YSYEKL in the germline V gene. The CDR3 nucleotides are TGCGCCAGCAGCCAAGATTTCAGGGGGCTAGCGGGGGAGTTAAGGTATACGCAGTATTTT. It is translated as CASSQDFRGLAGELRYTQYF.

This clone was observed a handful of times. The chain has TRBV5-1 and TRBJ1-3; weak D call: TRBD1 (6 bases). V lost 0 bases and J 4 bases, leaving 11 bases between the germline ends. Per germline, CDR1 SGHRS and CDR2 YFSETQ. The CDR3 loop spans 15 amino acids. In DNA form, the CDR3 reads TGCGCCAGCAGCTTGGATGGGGACAAAGGAAACACCATATATTTT. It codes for CASSLDGDKGNTIYF.

The CDR3 sequence: CASSLGGRTYEQYF. CDR3 sequence (DNA): TGTGCCAGCAGCTTAGGGGGCAGGACCTACGAGCAGTACTTC. This rearrangement joins TRBV7-2 to TRBJ2-7; weak D call: TRBD1 (5 bases). Deletions cut 1 base from V and 2 bases from J, with 9 bases between. Germline V gene sequence: CDR1 SGHTA, CDR2 FQGNSA. The CDR3 has 14 residues.

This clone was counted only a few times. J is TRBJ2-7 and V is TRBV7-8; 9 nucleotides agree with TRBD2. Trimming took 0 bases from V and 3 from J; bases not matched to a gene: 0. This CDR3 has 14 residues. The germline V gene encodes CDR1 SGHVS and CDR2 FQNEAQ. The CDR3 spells CASSLARGGYEQYV. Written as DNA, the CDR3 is TGTGCCAGCAGCTTAGCGCGGGGGGGCTACGAGCAGTACGTC.

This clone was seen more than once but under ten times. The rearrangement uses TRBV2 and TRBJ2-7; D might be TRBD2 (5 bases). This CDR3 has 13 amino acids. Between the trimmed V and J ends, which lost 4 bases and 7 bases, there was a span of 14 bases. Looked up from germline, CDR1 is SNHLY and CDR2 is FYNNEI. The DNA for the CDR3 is TGTGCCAGCAGTGCCGGGCTCCGGAGGGAGCAGTACGTC. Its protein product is CASSAGLRREQYV.

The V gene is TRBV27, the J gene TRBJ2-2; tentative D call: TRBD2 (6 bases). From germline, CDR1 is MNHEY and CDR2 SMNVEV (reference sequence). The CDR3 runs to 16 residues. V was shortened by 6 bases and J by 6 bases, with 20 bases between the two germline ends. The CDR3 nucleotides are TGTGCCAGCAGACCCCCCGCGGGGCCGGGGGCCGGGGAGCTGTTTTTT. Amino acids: CASRPPAGPGAGELFF.

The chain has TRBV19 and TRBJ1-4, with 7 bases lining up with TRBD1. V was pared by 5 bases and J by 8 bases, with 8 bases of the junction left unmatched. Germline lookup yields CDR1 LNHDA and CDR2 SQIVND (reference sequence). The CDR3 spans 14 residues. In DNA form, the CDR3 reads TGTGCCAGTAGTCGGGACAGCTTGGGGGAAAAACTGTTTTTT. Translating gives CASSRDSLGEKLFF.